This T cell receptor beta chain emerged from a study of T cell repertoires in cytomegalovirus infection. This clonotype was counted a few times. No antigen is known for it. Study results and limitations: Summed public TCR beta family frequency identified CMV carriers bearing the relevant HLA.

Germline V gene data show CDR1 as DFQATT and CDR2 as SNEGSKA (reference sequence). Trimming shortened V by 0 bases and J by 4 bases, and 11 bases separated the two germline ends. The CDR3 runs to 14 residues. TCRdb itself ran the reads through MiXCR, one entry per CDR3 protein. The sample lists about 740,000 distinct CDR3 sequences, 35% to 45% occurring once. This clonotype originated in a human donor in good health (CMV status not recorded). Some clones in this sample may be carry-over from other donors' samples. Sequenced: PBMCs. The genes are TRBV20-1 and TRBJ2-3, with D uncertain. This CDR3 is CSARDGPGPDTQYF. In nucleotides, the CDR3 is TGCAGTGCTAGAGATGGGCCGGGCCCAGATACGCAGTATTTT.